The 6 T cell receptor beta chains in this list originate from one sample, sequenced in a study of shared clonotypes between healthy human individuals. The assay was immunoSEQ multiplex PCR, and TCRdb's table has in-frame clones only and misses some. The table has 950,000 to 1,300,000 clones, 75% seen once. Source material: memory CD4+ T cells sorted from blood. The subset denotes: CD45RA-negative fraction. The origin of the receptors is a man aged 18 to 30 in good health.

The V and J genes are TRBV2 and TRBJ1-6; TRBD1 might be the D (5 bases). In germline, CDR1 is SNHLY, CDR2 FYNNEI. V lost 3 bases and J lost 4, with 7 bases in between. CDR3 length: 14 residues. CDR3 nucleotides: TGTGCCAGCAGTGAGGGGCAGTATAATTCACCCCTCCACTTT. Amino acids: CASSEGQYNSPLHF.

The chain employs TRBV11-2 and TRBJ1-1, with D possibly matching TRBD1 (6 bases). The CDR3 loop spans 15 amino acids. The germline V gene encodes CDR1 SGHAT and CDR2 FQNNGV. V shed 5 bases and J shed 1 base, with 14 bases lying between them. This CDR3 is CASSPNRVGNTEAFF. The CDR3 DNA reads TGTGCCAGCAGCCCGAACAGGGTCGGGAACACTGAAGCTTTCTTT.

V and J are TRBV19 and TRBJ1-2; 10 positions agree with TRBD1. Trimming at V came to 7 bases and at J to 6 bases, leaving 8 bases not matched to a gene. Germline CDR1 reads LNHDA; CDR2 reads SQIVND (reference sequence). The CDR3 length is 14 residues. The CDR3 coding sequence is TGTGCCAGTACCCCGGGACAGGGGTTTGATGGCTACACCTTC. As protein: CASTPGQGFDGYTF.

Regarding this clone: This sample includes further DNA sequences coding for the same CDR3. V gene TRBV5-4 combines with J gene TRBJ1-2; D is uncertain. V was clipped by 5 bases and J by 4 bases, with 12 bases between them. CDR3 length: 13 residues. CDR1 and CDR2 from the germline V gene are SGHNT and YYREEE (reference sequence). The CDR3 DNA reads TGTGCCAGCAGTCTTCAAGGGCCCTATGGCTACACCTTC. Translating gives CASSLQGPYGYTF.

The chain combines TRBV7-2 with TRBJ2-3; D is perhaps TRBD2 (5 bases). The V gene lost 2 bases and the J gene lost 2 bases, with 14 bases spanning the gap. There are 16 residues in the CDR3. Germline V CDR1 and CDR2: SGHTA, FQGNSA. The CDR3 region has the DNA TGTGCCAGCAGCTTACGGACTTTCGCCGCCACAGATACGCAGTATTTT. Translating gives CASSLRTFAATDTQYF.

About this clone: The identical CDR3 is also encoded by other nucleotide sequences in the sample. This chain links TRBV6-5 with TRBJ1-5; weak D call: TRBD1 (5 bases). The germline V and J ends were trimmed by 0 bases and 7 bases, with 7 bases remaining between them. Germline V gives CDR1 MNHEY, CDR2 SVGAGI. This CDR3 comprises 13 residues. CDR3 in amino acids: CASSYSRDQPQHF. Written as DNA, the CDR3 is TGTGCCAGCAGTTACTCCAGGGACCAGCCCCAGCATTTT.